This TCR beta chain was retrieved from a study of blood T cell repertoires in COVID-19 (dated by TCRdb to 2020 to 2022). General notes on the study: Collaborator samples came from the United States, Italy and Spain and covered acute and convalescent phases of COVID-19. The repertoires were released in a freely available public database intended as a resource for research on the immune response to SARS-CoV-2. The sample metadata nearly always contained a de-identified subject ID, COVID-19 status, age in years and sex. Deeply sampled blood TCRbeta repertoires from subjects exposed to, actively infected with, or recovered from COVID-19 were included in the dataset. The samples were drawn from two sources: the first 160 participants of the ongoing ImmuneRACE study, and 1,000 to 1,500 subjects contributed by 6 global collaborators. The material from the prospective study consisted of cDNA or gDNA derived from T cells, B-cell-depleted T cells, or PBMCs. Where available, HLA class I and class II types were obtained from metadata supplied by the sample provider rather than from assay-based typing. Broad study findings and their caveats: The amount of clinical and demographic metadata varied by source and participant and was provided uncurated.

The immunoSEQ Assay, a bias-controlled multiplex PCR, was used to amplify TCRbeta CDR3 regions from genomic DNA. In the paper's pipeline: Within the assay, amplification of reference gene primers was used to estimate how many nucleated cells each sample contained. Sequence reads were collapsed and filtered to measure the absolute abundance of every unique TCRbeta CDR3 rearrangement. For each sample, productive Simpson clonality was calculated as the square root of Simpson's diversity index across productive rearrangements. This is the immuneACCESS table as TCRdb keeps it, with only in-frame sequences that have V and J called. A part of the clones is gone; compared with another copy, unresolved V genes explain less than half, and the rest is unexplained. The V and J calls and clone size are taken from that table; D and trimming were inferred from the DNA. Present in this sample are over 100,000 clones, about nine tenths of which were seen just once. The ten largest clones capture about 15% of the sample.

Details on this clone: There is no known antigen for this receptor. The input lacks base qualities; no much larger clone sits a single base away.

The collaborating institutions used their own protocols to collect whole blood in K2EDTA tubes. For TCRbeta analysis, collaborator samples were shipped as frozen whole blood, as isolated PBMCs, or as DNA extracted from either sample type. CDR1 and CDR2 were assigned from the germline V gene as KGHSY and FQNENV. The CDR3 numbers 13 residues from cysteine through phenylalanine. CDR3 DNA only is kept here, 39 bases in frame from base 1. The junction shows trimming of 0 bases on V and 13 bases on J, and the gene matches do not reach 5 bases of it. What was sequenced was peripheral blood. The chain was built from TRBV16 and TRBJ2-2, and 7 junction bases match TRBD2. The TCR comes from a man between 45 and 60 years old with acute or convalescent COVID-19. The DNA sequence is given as TGTGCCAGCAGCCAATCGGAGGCGGGAGCGCTGTTTTTT. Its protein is CASSQSEAGALFF. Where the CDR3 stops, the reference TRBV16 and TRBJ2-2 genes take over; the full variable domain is GEEVAQTPKHLVRGEGQKAKLYCAPIKGHSYVFWYQQVLKNEFKFLISFQNENVFDETGMPKERFSAKCLPNSPCSLEIQATKLEDSAVYFCASSQSEAGALFFGEGSRLTVL.